This T cell receptor beta chain came from a study of early T cells in non-severe SARS-CoV-2 infection. Overall study context: The sequenced material was bulk RNA from unsorted whole blood, and its chains were unpaired.

Each CDR3 protein gets one entry after TCRdb re-called the 5' RACE reads with MiXCR. The sample contains 25,000 to 35,000 distinct CDR3 sequences, approximately 7% of which appear only once. This clonotype was observed many times. The V end was cut by 2 bases, the J end by 3 bases, with 2 bases between. Germline CDR1 LGHDT, CDR2 YNNKEL (reference sequence). There are 13 residues in the CDR3. What was sequenced was whole blood. The TCR originated in an adult who was a healthcare worker with PCR-confirmed SARS-CoV-2 infection or an uninfected control (not recorded which). The chain joins TRBV3-1 to TRBJ2-6; D unclear. This CDR3 is CASSQSGANVLTF. CDR3 sequence (DNA): TGTGCCAGCAGCCAAAGTGGGGCCAACGTCCTGACTTTC.